This record concerns one T cell receptor (beta chain) sequence. This CDR3 is built from 16 residues. Germline V gene lookup returns CDR1 SGHNT and CDR2 YYREEE (reference sequence). Trimming removed 2 bases from V and 4 bases from J; junction bases left unmatched: 4. This specimen belongs to a study of blood T cell repertoires in COVID-19. Study summary: Italy, Spain and the United States were the sources of the convalescent and acute COVID-19 samples.

TCRdb keeps only in-frame clones here, not all; method: immunoSEQ multiplex PCR. This table holds 65,000 or so clones, approximately 82% found once. The receptor was derived from a man in his sixties with acute or convalescent COVID-19. The rearrangement joins TRBV5-4 to TRBJ2-5; 14 positions agree with TRBD2. Specimen: peripheral blood. CDR3 residues: CASSLRLAGGPETQYF. In DNA, the CDR3 is TGTGCCAGCAGCTTAAGACTAGCGGGGGGGCCAGAGACCCAGTACTTC.